This T cell receptor (beta chain) was documented in a study of shared clonotypes between healthy human individuals. Study summary: A donor's plate count was three for CD4 naive and three for CD4 memory; CD8 naive had two and CD8 memory one. Findings and caveats of the study: In several donors, around 5% of naive CD4 clonotypes appeared in common. Generation probability values for non-shared clonotypes were lower than those for clonotypes shared by all four donors.

Germline CDR1 LGHNA, CDR2 YSLEER. The CDR3 runs 14 residues. Trimming took 0 bases from V and 7 from J, leaving 10 bases between them. Several immunoSEQ plates received, in even portions, the genomic DNA of each subset. TCRdb's copy holds only in-frame clones and misses some; the assay was immunoSEQ multiplex PCR. The repertoire has about a million clones, 76% of them found once; the top ten carry approximately 1.5%. In this sample, this clone turned up many times. Its antigen is not known. J is TRBJ1-5 and V is TRBV4-3; D gene uncertain. The sequencing sample was made of memory CD4+ T cells sorted from blood. The subset was: CD45RA-negative fraction. The clonotype comes from a man in his late teens or twenties in good health. The CDR3 reads CASSQDLGRQPQHF. The CDR3 region has the DNA TGCGCCAGCAGCCAAGATCTAGGGAGGCAGCCCCAGCATTTT.